This passage covers 10 T cell receptor beta chains from one sample sequenced in a study of cytomegalovirus exposure and HLA in healthy donors. The PCR was carried out with 60 Vbeta primers and 13 Jbeta primers. Data came from immunoSEQ multiplex PCR; TCRdb stores just in-frame clones and leaves some out. The table lists 90,000 to 120,000 clones, approximately 78% of them singletons. The sequenced sample was PBMCs. All receptors come from a woman aged 40 to 50 in good health and CMV-seronegative.

The chain uses TRBV7-9 and TRBJ1-1, with 8 bases lining up with TRBD1. The CDR3 length is 15 residues. CDR1 SEHNR and CDR2 FQNEAQ come from the germline V gene (reference sequence). J lost 6 bases, V lost 5 bases, and 11 bases had no gene match. The CDR3 loop is CASSLSTGEIAEAFF. For the CDR3, the DNA is TGTGCCAGCAGCCTATCGACAGGGGAGATCGCTGAAGCTTTCTTT.

To note about this clone: This sample includes further DNA sequences coding for the same CDR3. The chain employs TRBV28 and TRBJ1-4; D not resolved. Germline CDR1 MDHEN, CDR2 SYDVKM. CDR3 length: 13 residues. The ends were cut back, 6 bases at V and 6 bases at J, with 11 bases in the middle. CDR3 nucleotide sequence: TGTGCCAGCAGCCGGGATAGTCATGAAAAACTGTTTTTT. This gives the protein CASSRDSHEKLFF. Combining the CDR3 with reference TRBV28 and TRBJ1-4 gives the whole variable domain DVKVTQSSRYLVKRTGEKVFLECVQDMDHENMFWYRQDPGLGLRLIYFSYDVKMKEKGDIPEGYSVSREKKERFSLILESASTNQTSMYLCASSRDSHEKLFFGSGTQLSVL.

This rearrangement joins TRBV5-1 to TRBJ2-2, with 10 bases aligning to TRBD2. V was clipped by 6 bases and J by 6 bases; unmatched bases: 2. The CDR3 is 13 residues long. CDR1 and CDR2 (germline): SGHRS, YFSETQ. The CDR3 loop is CASNLAGAGELFF. The CDR3 nucleotides are TGCGCCAGCAACCTAGCGGGGGCCGGGGAGCTGTTTTTT.

V is TRBV27 and J is TRBJ2-1, with TRBD2 identical over 14 bases. CDR1 MNHEY and CDR2 SMNVEV come from the germline V gene (reference sequence). The V gene end was trimmed by 4 bases and the J gene end by 5 bases; junction bases not matched to a gene: 10. This CDR3 comprises 18 residues. In DNA form, the CDR3 reads TGTGCCAGCAGTTCCCCTTGGGGACTAGCGGGAGCGGACAATGAGCAGTTCTTC. Translating it yields CASSSPWGLAGADNEQFF.

V usage is TRBV7-2 and J usage is TRBJ1-5; no firm D call. CDR3 length: 14 residues. The V gene lost 6 bases and the J gene lost 2 bases, with 11 bases spanning the gap. Germline assignment: CDR1 SGHTA and CDR2 FQGNSA. The CDR3: CASRPAGGNQPQHF. Here the CDR3 DNA reads TGTGCCAGCAGACCCGCCGGGGGCAATCAGCCCCAGCATTTT.

This clone was seen a single time. V gene TRBV27 combines with J gene TRBJ1-1, with unresolved D. The V gene lost 2 bases and the J gene lost 3 bases, with 10 bases spanning the gap. This CDR3 is built from 14 residues. The germline CDR1 and CDR2 sequences are MNHEY and SMNVEV (reference sequence). The CDR3: CASSLGGGYTEAFF. As DNA, the CDR3 is TGTGCCAGCAGTTTAGGCGGTGGGTACACTGAAGCTTTCTTT.

This clone appeared a single time. The CDR3 DNA reads as TGCGCCAGCAGCCAATCGGGGTCCTCTGGGGCCAACGTCCTGACTTTC. This encodes CASSQSGSSGANVLTF. The rearrangement links TRBV5-1 to TRBJ2-6; the D gene is possibly TRBD2 (5 bases). Germline assignment: CDR1 SGHRS and CDR2 YFSETQ. This CDR3 region has 16 residues. V was clipped by 4 bases and J by 0 bases, with 11 bases between them. Full variable domain (outside the CDR3, taken from reference TRBV5-1 and TRBJ2-6): KAGVTQTPRYLIKTRGQQVTLSCSPISGHRSVSWYQQTPGQGLQFLFEYFSETQRNKGNFPGRFSGRQFSNSRSEMNVSTLELGDSALYLCASSQSGSSGANVLTFGAGSRLTVL.

This chain links TRBV28 with TRBJ2-7; D possibly corresponds to TRBD2 (6 bases). The CDR3 runs 14 residues. V dropped 10 bases and J dropped 2 bases, with 18 bases sitting between them. CDR1 is MDHEN and CDR2 is SYDVKM in the germline V gene. Here the CDR3 reads CATSSRDLAYEQYF. Here the CDR3 DNA reads TGTGCCACGTCATCCCGGGACTTGGCCTACGAGCAGTACTTC. The full variable domain, completed using reference TRBV28 and TRBJ2-7, is DVKVTQSSRYLVKRTGEKVFLECVQDMDHENMFWYRQDPGLGLRLIYFSYDVKMKEKGDIPEGYSVSREKKERFSLILESASTNQTSMYLCATSSRDLAYEQYFGPGTRLTVT.

This chain joins TRBV27 and TRBJ1-4, with 10 nucleotides matching TRBD1. The V gene end was trimmed by 5 bases and the J gene end by 5 bases; junction bases not matched to a gene: 8. Germline V gene sequence: CDR1 MNHEY, CDR2 SMNVEV (reference sequence). The CDR3 is made up of 16 amino acids. Here the CDR3 reads CASSLFPGQGNEKLFF. For the CDR3, the DNA is TGTGCCAGCAGTCTCTTTCCGGGACAGGGGAATGAAAAACTGTTTTTT.

This chain connects TRBV9 to TRBJ2-1, with 12 bases matching TRBD2. The germline gives CDR1 SGDLS, CDR2 YYNGEE. After removal of 2 bases from V and 8 bases from J, the junction contained 2 bases not matched to a gene. The CDR3 is 14 amino acids. The CDR3 protein is CASSVSSGRDEQFF. The CDR3 bases are TGTGCCAGCAGCGTGTCTAGCGGGAGGGATGAGCAGTTCTTC.